The clone carrying this T cell receptor (beta chain) was seen repeatedly, ten times or more. What it binds is unknown. This entry comes from a study of neurological immune-mediated disorders. Study-level points and caveats: CDR3 amino acid sequences of expanded clones were not shared across subjects, a result suggesting private repertoires in all groups.

The making of cDNA relied on 5'RACE with 10-nucleotide random UMIs. One entry per CDR3 protein, called by TCRdb with MiXCR from the 5' RACE reads. The sample shows roughly 50,000 distinct CDR3 sequences, roughly 13% of them seen only once. As to time point: longitudinal time-point 3. Unsorted libraries were prepared from 2 million PBMCs that had been stored at -80 C. The sample comprised PBMCs. The TCR comes from a male donor with HTLV-1-associated myelopathy (HAM/TSP).

The CDR3 DNA sequence: TGTGCCAGCAGTGCCTCTTCCATGGCCCAGCATTTT. This encodes CASSASSMAQHF. The chain links TRBV28 to TRBJ1-5, with D unresolved. The length of the CDR3 is 12 residues. Trimming removed 5 bases at V and 11 bases at J, with 13 bases between. The V gene's germline CDR1 is MDHEN and CDR2 SYDVKM.